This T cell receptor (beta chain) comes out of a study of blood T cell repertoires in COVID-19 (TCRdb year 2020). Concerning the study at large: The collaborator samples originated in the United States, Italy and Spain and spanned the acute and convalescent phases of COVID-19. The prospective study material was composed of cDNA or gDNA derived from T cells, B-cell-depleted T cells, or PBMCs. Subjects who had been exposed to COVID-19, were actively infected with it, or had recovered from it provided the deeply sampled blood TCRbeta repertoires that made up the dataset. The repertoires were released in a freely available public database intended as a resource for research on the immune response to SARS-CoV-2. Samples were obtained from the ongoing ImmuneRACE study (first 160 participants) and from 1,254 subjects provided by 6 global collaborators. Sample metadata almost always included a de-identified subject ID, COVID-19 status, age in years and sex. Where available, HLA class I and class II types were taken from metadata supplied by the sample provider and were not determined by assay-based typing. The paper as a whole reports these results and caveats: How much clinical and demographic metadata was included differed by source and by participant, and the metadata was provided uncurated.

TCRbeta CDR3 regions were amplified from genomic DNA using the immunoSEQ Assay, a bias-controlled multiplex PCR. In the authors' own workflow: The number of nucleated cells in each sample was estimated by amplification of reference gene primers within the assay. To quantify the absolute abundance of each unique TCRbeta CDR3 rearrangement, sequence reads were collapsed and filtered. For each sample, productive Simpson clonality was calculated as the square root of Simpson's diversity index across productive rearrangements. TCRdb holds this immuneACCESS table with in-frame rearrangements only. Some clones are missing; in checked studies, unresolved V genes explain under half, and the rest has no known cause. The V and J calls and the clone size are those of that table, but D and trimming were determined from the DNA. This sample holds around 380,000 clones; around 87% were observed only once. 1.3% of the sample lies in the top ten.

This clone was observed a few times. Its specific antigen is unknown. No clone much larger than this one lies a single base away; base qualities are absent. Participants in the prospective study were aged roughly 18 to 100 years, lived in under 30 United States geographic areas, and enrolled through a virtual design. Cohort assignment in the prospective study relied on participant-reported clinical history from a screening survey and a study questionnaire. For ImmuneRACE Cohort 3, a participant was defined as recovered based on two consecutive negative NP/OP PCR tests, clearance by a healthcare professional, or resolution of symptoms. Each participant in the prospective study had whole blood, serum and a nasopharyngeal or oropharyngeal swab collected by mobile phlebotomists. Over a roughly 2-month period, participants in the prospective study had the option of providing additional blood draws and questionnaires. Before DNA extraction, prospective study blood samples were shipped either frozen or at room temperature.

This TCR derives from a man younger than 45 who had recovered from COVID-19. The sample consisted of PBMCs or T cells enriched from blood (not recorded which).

The CDR3 region has the sequence CASSTGLAIEAFF. In nucleotides, the sequence is TGTGCCAGCAGCACAGGGTTAGCCATTGAAGCTTTCTTT. The chain uses TRBV12-3 or TRBV12-4 and TRBJ1-1; TRBD1 might be the D gene, on 6 matching bases. Inclusive of the bounding cysteine and phenylalanine, the CDR3 is 13 residues long. Solely the CDR3 DNA is kept, with 39 bases framed from the first base. Trimming takes 6 bases from V and 7 bases from J, and the germline ends sit 15 bases apart.